This T cell receptor beta chain stems from a study of CD8+ T cells in alopecia areata. This clone was observed a handful of times. The target antigen is unknown. Findings and caveats of the study: Scalp clonality and expanded CD8+ clones among the top 100 fell significantly with tofacitinib. Persistence in scalp and blood during tofacitinib was observed for many expanded lesional clones.

Treatment reported: oral pan-JAK inhibitor, 5-10 mg twice daily. The study team obtained lesional scalp punch biopsies and peripheral blood from alopecia areata patients. Extracted RNA was reverse transcribed into cDNA, the sequencing template. Libraries were prepared by immunoSEQ multiplex PCR; TCRdb keeps only in-frame clonotypes and omits some of them. The sample yields some 180,000 clones, 53% seen once. Per germline, CDR1 GTSNPN and CDR2 SVGIG (reference sequence). This CDR3 contains 14 residues. With 5 bases removed from V and 2 bases from J, the gap between germline ends came to 16 bases. The gene calls are TRBV30 and TRBJ2-7; a possible D gene is TRBD2 (6 bases). This specimen consisted of CD8+ T cells sorted from blood, obtained at week 24, from a patient treated with tofacitinib. This sequence originates from a human donor with alopecia areata. The DNA of the CDR3 is TGTGCCTGGCGGCCGGAGGGGAAAACCTACGAGCAGTACTTC. Its protein product is CAWRPEGKTYEQYF.